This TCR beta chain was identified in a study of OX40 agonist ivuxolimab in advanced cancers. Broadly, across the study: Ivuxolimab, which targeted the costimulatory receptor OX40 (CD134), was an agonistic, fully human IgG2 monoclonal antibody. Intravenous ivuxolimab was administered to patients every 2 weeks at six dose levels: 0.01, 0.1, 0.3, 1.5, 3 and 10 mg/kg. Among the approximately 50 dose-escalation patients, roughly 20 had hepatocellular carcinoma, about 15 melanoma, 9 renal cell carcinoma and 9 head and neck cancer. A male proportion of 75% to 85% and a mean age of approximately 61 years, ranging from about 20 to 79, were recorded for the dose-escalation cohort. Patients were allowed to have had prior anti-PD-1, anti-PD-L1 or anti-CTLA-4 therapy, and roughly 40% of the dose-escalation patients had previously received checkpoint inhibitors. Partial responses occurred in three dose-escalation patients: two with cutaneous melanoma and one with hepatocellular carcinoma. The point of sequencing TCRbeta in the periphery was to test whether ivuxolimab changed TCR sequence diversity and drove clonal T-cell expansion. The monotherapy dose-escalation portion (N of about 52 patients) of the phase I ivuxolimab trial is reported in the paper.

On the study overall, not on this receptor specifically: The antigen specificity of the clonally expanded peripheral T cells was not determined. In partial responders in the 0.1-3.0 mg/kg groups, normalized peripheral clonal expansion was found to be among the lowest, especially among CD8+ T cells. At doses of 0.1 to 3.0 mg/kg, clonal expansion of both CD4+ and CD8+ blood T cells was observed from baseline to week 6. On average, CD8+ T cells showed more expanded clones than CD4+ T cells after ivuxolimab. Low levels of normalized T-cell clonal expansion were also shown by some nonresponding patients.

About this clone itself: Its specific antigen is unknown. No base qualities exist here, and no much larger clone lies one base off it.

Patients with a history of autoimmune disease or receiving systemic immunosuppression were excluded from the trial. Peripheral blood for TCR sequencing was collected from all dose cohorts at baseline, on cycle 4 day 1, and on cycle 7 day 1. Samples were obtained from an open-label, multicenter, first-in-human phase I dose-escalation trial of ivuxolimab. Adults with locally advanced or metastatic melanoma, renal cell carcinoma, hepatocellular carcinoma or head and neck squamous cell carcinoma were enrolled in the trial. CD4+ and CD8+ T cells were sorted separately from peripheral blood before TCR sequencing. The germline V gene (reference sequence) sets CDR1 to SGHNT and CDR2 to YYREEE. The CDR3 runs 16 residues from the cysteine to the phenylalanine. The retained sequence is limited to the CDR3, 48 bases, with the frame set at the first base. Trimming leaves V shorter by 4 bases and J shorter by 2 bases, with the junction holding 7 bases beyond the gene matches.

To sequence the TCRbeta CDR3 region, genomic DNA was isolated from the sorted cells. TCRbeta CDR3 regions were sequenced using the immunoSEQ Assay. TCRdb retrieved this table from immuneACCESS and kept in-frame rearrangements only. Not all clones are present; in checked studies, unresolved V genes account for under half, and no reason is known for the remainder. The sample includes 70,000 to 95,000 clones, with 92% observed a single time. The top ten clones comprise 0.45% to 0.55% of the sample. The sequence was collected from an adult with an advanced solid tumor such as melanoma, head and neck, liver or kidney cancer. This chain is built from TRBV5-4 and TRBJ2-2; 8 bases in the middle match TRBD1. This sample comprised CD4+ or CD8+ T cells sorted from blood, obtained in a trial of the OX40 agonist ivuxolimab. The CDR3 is CASSQVTGANTGELFF. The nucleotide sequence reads TGTGCCAGCAGCCAGGTGACAGGGGCTAACACCGGGGAGCTGTTTTTT.